This T cell receptor (beta chain) is drawn from a study of T cell repertoires and HLA-DP antigens. Study at large: One stimulator alloantigen differed from self by one groove amino acid; the other by ten.

Primers targeted 54 TRBV and 13 TRBJ segments. Pre-culture CD4+ samples were sequenced deeply, targeting roughly 200,000 T cell genomes. Using immunoSEQ multiplex PCR, the repertoire was profiled, and TCRdb retains in-frame clones only, with some absent. The profile shows over 100,000 clones, roughly 92% of them singletons. A note on this clone: Its matching antigen is unknown.

With 5 bases clipped from V and 6 bases from J, the junction kept 3 bases outside the gene matches. CDR3 length equals 14 residues. CDR1 SGHTA and CDR2 FQGTGA come from the germline V gene. Study-wide results and caveats: Naive and memory CD4+ repertoires were not analysed separately.

The J gene is TRBJ2-1, the V gene TRBV7-3; TRBD1 matches at 11 bases. Input material: CD4+ T cells from PBMCs. This receptor was identified in a woman aged 18-35 years in good health and CMV-seronegative. DNA of the CDR3: TGTGCCAGCAGCCGGGACAGGGGGGTCAATGAGCAGTTCTTC. This translates into CASSRDRGVNEQFF.